This entry lists 28 T cell receptor beta chains sequenced from one sample in a study of blood T cell repertoires in COVID-19. Method: immunoSEQ multiplex PCR; TCRdb's copy keeps in-frame clones and lacks some. Here the sample spans about 200,000 clones, about 80% being singletons. The sequenced sample was PBMCs or T cells enriched from blood (not recorded which). These receptor sequences come from a man aged 40-49 years who had recovered from COVID-19.

The chain links TRBV10-3 to TRBJ2-2, with no clear D. Germline V gene lookup returns CDR1 ENHRY and CDR2 SYGVKD. V was shortened by 2 bases and J by 2 bases, with 3 bases between the two germline ends. This CDR3 has 13 residues. CDR3 nucleotides: TGTGCCATCAGTGAGATAAACACCGGGGAGCTGTTTTTT. Its translation is CAISEINTGELFF.

The chain carries TRBV27 and TRBJ1-2; 7 positions agree with TRBD1. Germline CDR1 and CDR2: MNHEY and SMNVEV (reference sequence). The trim removed 2 bases at V and 8 bases at J, leaving 11 bases unmatched. The CDR3 covers 15 residues. CDR3 residues: CASSLTGVGVRGYTF. The DNA for the CDR3 is TGTGCCAGCAGTTTAACAGGGGTTGGTGTTCGAGGCTACACCTTC.

The V and J genes are TRBV28 and TRBJ2-2; possibly TRBD1 for D (6 bases). The CDR3 runs to 13 residues. V dropped 6 bases and J dropped 5 bases, with 10 bases sitting between them. In germline, CDR1 is MDHEN, CDR2 SYDVKM. CDR3 nucleotides: TGTGCCAGCAGCCGAGGGGGTACCGGGGAGCTGTTTTTT. This translates into CASSRGGTGELFF.

The chain combines TRBV3-1 (or the pseudogene TRBV3-2) with TRBJ2-2; 8 nucleotides match TRBD2. Germline V gene sequence: CDR1 LGHDT, CDR2 YNNKEL (reference sequence). After removal of 4 bases from V and 4 bases from J, the junction contained 5 bases not matched to a gene. The CDR3 length is 15 residues. CDR3 nucleotide sequence: TGTGCCAGCAGCCCCCGGGAGGGGTCCACCGGGGAGCTGTTTTTT. Amino acid sequence: CASSPREGSTGELFF.

The V and J genes are TRBV19 and TRBJ1-1; D perhaps matches TRBD1 (5 bases). CDR3 length equals 13 residues. The V end was cut by 6 bases, the J end by 4 bases, with 12 bases between. Germline V lookup: CDR1 LNHDA, CDR2 SQIVND (reference sequence). This CDR3 reads CASSQGVGTEAFF. The CDR3 coding sequence is TGTGCCAGTAGCCAGGGTGTAGGCACTGAAGCTTTCTTT.

The CDR3 bases are TGTGCCAGCAGGCCGGCGGGGGGGAGAAATGAGCAGTTCTTC. This translates into CASRPAGGRNEQFF. The chain joins TRBV2 to TRBJ2-1, with 9 nucleotides matching TRBD2. Trimming cost V 6 bases and J 7 bases; bases outside gene matches: 7. Germline loops: CDR1 SNHLY, CDR2 FYNNEI. The length of the CDR3 is 14 residues.

This chain links TRBV4-3 with TRBJ1-3; D unresolved. The CDR3 is 17 amino acids. CDR1 and CDR2 (germline): LGHNA, YSLEER. V was trimmed by 1 base and J by 2 bases, leaving 15 bases between them. The CDR3 is CASSQGVVGGAGNTIYF. CDR3 in DNA: TGCGCCAGCAGCCAAGGGGTCGTGGGTGGAGCTGGAAACACCATATATTTT.

The chain uses TRBV7-9 and TRBJ1-3, with TRBD1 matching over 10 bases. With 4 bases clipped from V and 4 bases from J, the junction kept 4 bases outside the gene matches. This CDR3 region has 15 residues. CDR1 SEHNR and CDR2 FQNEAQ come from the germline V gene (reference sequence). CDR3: CASSSGQGWGNTIYF. Here the CDR3 DNA reads TGTGCCAGCAGCTCGGGACAGGGGTGGGGAAACACCATATATTTT.

V is TRBV6-1 and J is TRBJ2-1; D gene uncertain. The CDR3 consists of 14 residues. In germline, CDR1 is MNHNS, CDR2 SASEGT. The V end was cut by 2 bases, the J end by 3 bases, with 8 bases between. CDR3 in amino acids: CASSESNNYNEQFF. CDR3 nucleotides: TGTGCCAGCAGTGAATCTAATAACTACAATGAGCAGTTCTTC.

The rearrangement joins TRBV4-2 to TRBJ1-1, with 7 bases fitting TRBD1. The CDR3 runs 14 residues. Germline trimming cut 4 bases from V and 3 bases from J; bases unmatched to any gene: 5. CDR1 LGHNA and CDR2 YNFKEQ come from the germline V gene. The CDR3, as DNA: TGTGCCAGCAGCCCGGGACAGCCTTACACTGAAGCTTTCTTT. It is translated as CASSPGQPYTEAFF.

The chain has TRBV5-1 and TRBJ2-5; 7 positions agree with TRBD2. The CDR3 consists of 13 residues. Trimming cost V 4 bases and J 3 bases; bases outside gene matches: 3. In germline, CDR1 is SGHRS, CDR2 YFSETQ. CDR3 coding DNA: TGCGCCAGCAGCGTCAGCGGGGAAGAGACCCAGTACTTC. As protein: CASSVSGEETQYF.

The chain has TRBV13 and TRBJ1-6, with D perhaps TRBD1 (5 bases). V lost 6 bases and J lost 7, with 10 bases in between. Per the germline V gene, CDR1 is PRHDT and CDR2 is FYEKMQ (reference sequence). This CDR3 has 13 amino acids. The DNA of the CDR3 is TGTGCCAGCAGGGGGGGACCCAATTCACCCCTCCACTTT. This encodes CASRGGPNSPLHF.

This clone was observed a few times. The V call is TRBV5-8, the J call TRBJ1-3; possible D gene TRBD1, 5 bases. CDR1 and CDR2 from the germline V gene are SGHTS and YDEGEE. The length of the CDR3 is 14 residues. The V and J ends lost 4 bases and 6 bases respectively, with 14 bases between them. The CDR3 sequence: CASSDRQISNTIYF. As DNA, the CDR3 is TGTGCCAGCAGCGACCGACAGATATCAAACACCATATATTTT.

The chain carries TRBV5-1 and TRBJ2-1, with a tentative D call TRBD2 (5 bases). Germline CDR1 is SGHRS and CDR2 is YFSETQ. V lost 4 bases to trimming and J lost 0 bases, with 17 bases between them. The CDR3 has 17 amino acids. The CDR3 protein is CASSPGLEGISYNEQFF. The CDR3 DNA reads as TGCGCCAGCAGCCCGGGCCTTGAGGGCATCTCCTACAATGAGCAGTTCTTC.

The chain uses TRBV27 and TRBJ2-1; TRBD2 matches 10 bases. V shed 3 bases and J 2 bases; nucleotides not matched to a gene: 1. Per the germline V gene, CDR1 is MNHEY and CDR2 is SMNVEV (reference sequence). The CDR3 is 15 residues long. The chain's CDR3 is CASSLLAGAYNEQFF. The CDR3 region has the DNA TGTGCCAGCAGTTTGCTAGCGGGGGCCTACAATGAGCAGTTCTTC.

This clone was detected once. The genes are TRBV5-6 and TRBJ1-2; D is perhaps TRBD1 (6 bases). Germline assignment: CDR1 SGHDT and CDR2 YYEEEE. The V end was cut by 3 bases, the J end by 7 bases, with 10 bases between. This CDR3 spans 12 amino acids. CDR3 DNA: TGTGCCAGCAGCTGCGGACAGTTTGGCTACACCTTC. It encodes CASSCGQFGYTF.

The CDR3 nucleotides read TGTGCCAGCAGTTTGGGCGAAACTGAAGCTTTCTTT. Amino acid sequence: CASSLGETEAFF. The chain combines TRBV6-6 with TRBJ1-1; D call uncertain. With 4 bases removed from V and 5 bases from J, the gap between germline ends came to 8 bases. CDR1 MNHNY and CDR2 SVGAGI come from the germline V gene (reference sequence). The CDR3 contains 12 residues.

This sequence joins TRBV5-6 and TRBJ1-2, with D possibly TRBD1 on 6 matching bases. The ends were cut back, 2 bases at V and 7 bases at J, with 24 bases in the middle. The CDR3 runs 17 residues. Germline V lookup: CDR1 SGHDT, CDR2 YYEEEE. Here the CDR3 DNA reads TGTGCCAGCAGCTTTAACGACAGGCTAAAAGGGGAAACTGGCTACACCTTC. This gives the protein CASSFNDRLKGETGYTF.

V is TRBV19 and J is TRBJ1-5, with 7 bases lining up with TRBD1. Germline lookup yields CDR1 LNHDA and CDR2 SQIVND (reference sequence). The CDR3 runs to 16 residues. With 7 bases clipped from V and 3 bases from J, the junction kept 12 bases outside the gene matches. In DNA form, the CDR3 reads TGTGCCAGTATCCCCGCGACAGGGCTGAACAATCAGCCCCAGCATTTT. It specifies CASIPATGLNNQPQHF.

This sequence joins TRBV4-3 and TRBJ2-3, with a tentative D call TRBD2 (6 bases). This CDR3 contains 14 residues. Trimming shortened V by 1 base and J by 6 bases, and 11 bases separated the two germline ends. Germline V gene sequence: CDR1 LGHNA, CDR2 YSLEER. CDR3 DNA sequence: TGCGCCAGCAGCCAAGTACTAGCAGGGGATACGCAGTATTTT. Its translation is CASSQVLAGDTQYF.

The chain recombines TRBV28 with TRBJ1-1, with TRBD1 matching 10 bases. V shed 4 bases, J shed 4 bases, and the junction held 9 bases outside the gene matches. The CDR3 length is 16 residues. Germline V lookup: CDR1 MDHEN, CDR2 SYDVKM. DNA for the CDR3: TGTGCCAGCAGTTCGGGACAGGGGATATGGGGCACTGAAGCTTTCTTT. Translating it yields CASSSGQGIWGTEAFF. Supplemented by reference TRBV28 and TRBJ1-1, the full variable domain reads DVKVTQSSRYLVKRTGEKVFLECVQDMDHENMFWYRQDPGLGLRLIYFSYDVKMKEKGDIPEGYSVSREKKERFSLILESASTNQTSMYLCASSSGQGIWGTEAFFGQGTRLTVV.

This sequence joins TRBV4-1 and TRBJ2-5, with 10 nucleotides matching TRBD2. The CDR3 is 15 residues long. Per germline, CDR1 MGHRA and CDR2 YSYEKL. J lost 5 bases, V lost 3 bases, and 6 bases had no gene match. The CDR3 region is CASSQTGLARETQYF. The DNA of the CDR3 is TGCGCCAGCAGCCAGACGGGACTAGCGAGGGAGACCCAGTACTTC.

This sequence joins TRBV3-1 (or the pseudogene TRBV3-2) and TRBJ1-4; possibly TRBD1 for D (6 bases). Germline V lookup: CDR1 LGHDT, CDR2 YNNKEL (reference sequence). This CDR3 region has 16 residues. The V and J ends lost 0 bases and 6 bases respectively, with 14 bases between them. This CDR3 is CASSQEQGLQDEKLFF. The CDR3 DNA follows: TGTGCCAGCAGCCAAGAACAGGGACTACAGGATGAAAAACTGTTTTTT.

This clone was recorded once. V gene TRBV4-2 combines with J gene TRBJ2-3; D is undetermined. Germline-derived CDR1 and CDR2 are LGHNA and YNFKEQ. This CDR3 is 15 amino acids long. V was shortened by 0 bases and J by 3 bases, with 10 bases between the two germline ends. The CDR3 sequence: CASSQEWPQTDTQYF. Written as DNA, the CDR3 is TGTGCCAGCAGCCAAGAATGGCCGCAAACAGATACGCAGTATTTT.

The V call is TRBV10-3, the J call TRBJ1-2; D gene unclear. Germline V gene data show CDR1 as ENHRY and CDR2 as SYGVKD. The CDR3 extends over 12 amino acids. V was clipped by 10 bases and J by 3 bases, with 12 bases between them. The CDR3 nucleotides read TGTGCCACCTCGGCGGGGTACTATGGCTACACCTTC. It yields the protein CATSAGYYGYTF.

J is TRBJ1-2 and V is TRBV7-2, with 8 bases that match TRBD1. This CDR3 comprises 16 residues. Germline V CDR1 and CDR2: SGHTA, FQGNSA. The J segment lost 6 bases and the V segment lost 1 base, leaving 10 bases of the junction unmatched. CDR3 nucleotides: TGTGCCAGCAGCTTAGATACCCAGGGGGCCTTAGATGGCTACACCTTC. As protein: CASSLDTQGALDGYTF. Full variable domain (missing parts from reference TRBV7-2 and TRBJ1-2): GAGVSQSPSNKVTEKGKDVELRCDPISGHTALYWYRQSLGQGLEFLIYFQGNSAPDKSGLPSDRFSAERTGGSVSTLTIQRTQQEDSAVYLCASSLDTQGALDGYTFGSGTRLTVV.

The gene calls are TRBV6-4 and TRBJ1-1; TRBD1 agrees at 9 bases. The CDR3 covers 15 residues. Germline loops: CDR1 MRHNA, CDR2 SNTAGT. V was pared by 4 bases and J by 5 bases, with 8 bases of the junction left unmatched. DNA for the CDR3: TGTGCCAGCAGTGCCGAAACAGGGGGCAGAACTGAAGCTTTCTTT. This sequence encodes CASSAETGGRTEAFF.

This clone was seen more than once but under ten times. This rearrangement joins TRBV5-8 to TRBJ1-1; no clear D. CDR1 is SGHTS and CDR2 is YDEGEE in the germline V gene. V lost 4 bases to trimming and J lost 7 bases, with 23 bases between them. CDR3 length: 16 residues. CDR3 loop: CASSPRGGTDRIEAFF. The CDR3 DNA sequence: TGTGCCAGCAGCCCCCGGGGAGGCACCGATCGCATTGAAGCTTTCTTT.